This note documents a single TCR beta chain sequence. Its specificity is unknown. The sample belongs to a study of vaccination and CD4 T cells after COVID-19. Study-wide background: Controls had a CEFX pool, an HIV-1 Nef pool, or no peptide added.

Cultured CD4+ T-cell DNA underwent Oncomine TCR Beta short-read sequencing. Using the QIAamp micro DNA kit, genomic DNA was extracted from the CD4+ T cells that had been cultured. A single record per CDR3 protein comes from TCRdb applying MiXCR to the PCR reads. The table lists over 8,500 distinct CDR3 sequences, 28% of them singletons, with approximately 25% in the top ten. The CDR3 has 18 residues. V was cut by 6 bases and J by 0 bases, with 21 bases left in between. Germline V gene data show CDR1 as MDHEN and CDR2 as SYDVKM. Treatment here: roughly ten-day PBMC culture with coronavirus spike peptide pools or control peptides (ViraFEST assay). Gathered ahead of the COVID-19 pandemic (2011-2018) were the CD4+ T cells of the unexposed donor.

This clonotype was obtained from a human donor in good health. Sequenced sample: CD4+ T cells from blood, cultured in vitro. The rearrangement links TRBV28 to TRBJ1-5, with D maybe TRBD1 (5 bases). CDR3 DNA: TGTGCCAGCAGCTACGGGATGGGGGGAGATTATAGCAATCAGCCCCAGCATTTT. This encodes CASSYGMGGDYSNQPQHF.